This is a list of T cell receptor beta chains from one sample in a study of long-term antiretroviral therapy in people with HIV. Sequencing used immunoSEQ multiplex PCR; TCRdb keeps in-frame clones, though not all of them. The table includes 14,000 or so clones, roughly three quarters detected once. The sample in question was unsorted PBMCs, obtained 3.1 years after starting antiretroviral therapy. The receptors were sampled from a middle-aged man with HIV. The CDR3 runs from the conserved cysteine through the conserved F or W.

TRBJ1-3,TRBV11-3,CASSVSGIGGNTIYF
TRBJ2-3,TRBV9,CASSDGAGTDTQYF
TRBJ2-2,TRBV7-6,CASSLTATGELFF
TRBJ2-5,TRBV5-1,CASSLVVDFQETQYF
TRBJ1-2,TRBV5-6,CASSQSFREYTF
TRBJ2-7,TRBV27,CASSPRDKTYEQYF
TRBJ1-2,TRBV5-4,CASSFGEGYGYTF
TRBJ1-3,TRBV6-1,CASSGGQGNGNTIYF
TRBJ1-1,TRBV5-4,CASSYDRGAWAEAFF
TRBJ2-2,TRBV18,CASSQAPTGGRTGELFF
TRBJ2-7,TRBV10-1,CASSEFGTATYEQYF
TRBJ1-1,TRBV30,CAWAVLNTEAFF
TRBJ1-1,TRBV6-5,CASSYSTLNTEAFF
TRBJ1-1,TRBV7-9,CASSPQGGTEAFF
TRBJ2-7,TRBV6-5,CASSYSGRGQDEQYF
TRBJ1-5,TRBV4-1,CASSQDRGQGYQPQHF
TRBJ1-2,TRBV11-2,CASSLTGGALRNGYTF
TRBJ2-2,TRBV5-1,CASNQEGTGELFF
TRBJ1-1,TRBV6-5,CASQPTGETEAFF
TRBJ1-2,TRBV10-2,CASSESTGQTLNYGYTF
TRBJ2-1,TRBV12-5,CASGLVGDEQFF
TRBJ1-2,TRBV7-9,CASSSNRDYGYTF
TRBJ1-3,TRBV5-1,CASSLDNLGNTIYF
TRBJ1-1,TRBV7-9,CASSVGQGAQAEAFF
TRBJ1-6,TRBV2,CASSVKQGASPLHF
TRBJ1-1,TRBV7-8,CASSGYREWYTEAFF
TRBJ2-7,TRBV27,CASNSAGGELYEQYF
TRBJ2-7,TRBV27,CASRLSGSSPYEQYF
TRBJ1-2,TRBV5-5,CASSLERGPANYGYTF
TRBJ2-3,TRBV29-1,CSLGGSTDTQYF
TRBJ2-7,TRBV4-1,CASSPSGSGYEQYF
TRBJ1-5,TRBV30,CAWSVQGGGNQPQHF
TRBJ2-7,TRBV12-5,CASGPDRGTYEQYF
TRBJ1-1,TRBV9,CASSGRDSASEAFF
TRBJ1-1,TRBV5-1,CASSSGGSGTEAFF
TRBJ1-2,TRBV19,CASSTAGNYGYTF
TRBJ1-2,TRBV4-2,CASSQDLGSANYGYTF
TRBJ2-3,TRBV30,CAWKPATDTQYF